The 23 T cell receptor beta chains reported below all come from one sample, sequenced in a study of blood T cell repertoires in COVID-19. Some clones are missing from TCRdb's copy, which holds only in-frame ones; the method was immunoSEQ multiplex PCR. The repertoire holds 150,000 or so clones, roughly 87% seen once, with around 1.4% in the top ten. The sample comprised peripheral blood. The source is a woman aged 45-60 years with acute or convalescent COVID-19.

V is TRBV5-4 and J is TRBJ2-1, with 9 bases that match TRBD2. V shed 2 bases and J 8 bases; nucleotides not matched to a gene: 8. Germline V gives CDR1 SGHNT, CDR2 YYREEE (reference sequence). CDR3 length: 15 residues. As DNA, the CDR3 is TGTGCCAGCAGCTTAGTGGCGGGAGGGCAGTATGAGCAGTTCTTC. Its protein product is CASSLVAGGQYEQFF.

This clone showed up just once. The genes are TRBV7-8 and TRBJ2-2; 7 nucleotides match TRBD2. The CDR3 totals 16 residues. In germline, CDR1 is SGHVS, CDR2 FQNEAQ. Trimming removed 1 base from V and 2 bases from J; junction bases left unmatched: 4. The chain's CDR3 is CASSLVGGSNTGELFF. DNA of the CDR3: TGTGCCAGCAGCTTAGTCGGCGGGAGTAACACCGGGGAGCTGTTTTTT.

V usage is TRBV7-8 and J usage is TRBJ2-5, with TRBD1 matching over 7 bases. Germline CDR1 is SGHVS and CDR2 is FQNEAQ. The CDR3 runs to 13 residues. The V and J ends lost 5 bases and 6 bases, in that order; junction bases with no gene match: 6. Here the CDR3 DNA reads TGTGCCAGCAGCCGACAGGGTGAGAAGACCCAGTACTTC. Protein product: CASSRQGEKTQYF.

The rearrangement joins TRBV28 to TRBJ2-2, with a tentative D call TRBD1 (5 bases). The CDR3 runs 13 residues. CDR1 and CDR2 from the germline V gene are MDHEN and SYDVKM. Trimming shortened V by 5 bases and J by 7 bases, and 11 bases separated the two germline ends. In DNA form, the CDR3 reads TGTGCCAGCAGTAGACAGTTCGACGGGGAGCTGTTTTTT. Its protein product is CASSRQFDGELFF.

A note on this clone: This CDR3 is also generated by other DNA sequences in the sample. The chain couples TRBV5-1 to TRBJ2-3, with D possibly being TRBD2 (6 bases). V lost 0 bases and J lost 0, with 8 bases in between. The CDR3 consists of 15 residues. Per the germline V gene, CDR1 is SGHRS and CDR2 is YFSETQ. As DNA, the CDR3 is TGCGCCAGCAGCTTGGCAGGGACTAGCACAGATACGCAGTATTTT. It yields the protein CASSLAGTSTDTQYF.

This sequence joins TRBV11-3 and TRBJ2-1; 8 bases fit TRBD2. With V trimmed by 5 bases and J by 4 bases, 13 bases remained unmatched. The CDR3 consists of 17 residues. CDR1 SGHNT and CDR2 YENEEA come from the germline V gene. The CDR3 loop reads CASSPGTGGPGYNEQFF. CDR3 DNA: TGTGCCAGCAGCCCCGGGACGGGAGGGCCGGGGTACAATGAGCAGTTCTTC.

This clone is a singleton in its sample. The chain employs TRBV14 and TRBJ1-1; 7 nucleotides line up with TRBD1. The CDR3 is made up of 13 amino acids. The V gene's germline CDR1 is SGHDN and CDR2 FVKESK. The V and J ends lost 4 bases and 4 bases, in that order; junction bases with no gene match: 3. Here the CDR3 DNA reads TGTGCCAGCAGCCTCGCAGGGGGCACTGAAGCTTTCTTT. Its protein product is CASSLAGGTEAFF.

This chain joins TRBV7-9 and TRBJ2-7; 9 nucleotides line up with TRBD1. The CDR3 sequence is 14 residues long. Germline assignment: CDR1 SEHNR and CDR2 FQNEAQ (reference sequence). V lost 4 bases and J lost 4; bases outside the gene matches: 5. CDR3 residues: CASSYAGQGYEQYF. CDR3 sequence (DNA): TGTGCCAGCAGCTACGCGGGACAGGGTTACGAGCAGTACTTC.

This chain joins TRBV19 and TRBJ2-1, with D unclear. There are 13 residues in the CDR3. Germline V CDR1 and CDR2: LNHDA, SQIVND (reference sequence). Trimming left V 6 bases short and J 5 bases short, with 11 bases between. CDR3 in amino acids: CASSWSWDNEQFF. CDR3 nucleotide sequence: TGTGCCAGTAGCTGGAGTTGGGACAATGAGCAGTTCTTC.

The rearrangement joins TRBV25-1 to TRBJ1-6; tentatively, D is TRBD1 (5 bases). The V end lost 0 bases, the J end lost 4 bases, and 10 bases lay between the germline ends. Germline V gives CDR1 MGHDK, CDR2 SYGVNS. This CDR3 comprises 16 residues. CDR3 amino acids: CASSEYRALYNSPLHF. CDR3 coding DNA: TGTGCCAGCAGTGAATACAGGGCCTTGTATAATTCACCCCTCCACTTT.

The chain employs TRBV18 and TRBJ2-7; 9 bases line up with TRBD1. The trim removed 0 bases at V and 4 bases at J, leaving 4 bases unmatched. The CDR3 runs to 15 residues. Germline CDR1 is KGHSH and CDR2 is LQKENI. The CDR3 DNA is TGTGCCAGCTCACCACCGGGACAGGGATCTTACGAGCAGTACTTC. Protein product: CASSPPGQGSYEQYF. Full variable domain (missing parts from reference TRBV18 and TRBJ2-7): NAGVMQNPRHLVRRRGQEARLRCSPMKGHSHVYWYRQLPEEGLKFMVYLQKENIIDESGMPKERFSAEFPKEGPSILRIQQVVRGDSAAYFCASSPPGQGSYEQYFGPGTRLTVT.

The chain recombines TRBV30 with TRBJ1-1; no definite D call. CDR3 length equals 11 residues. Germline V gene data show CDR1 as GTSNPN and CDR2 as SVGIG (reference sequence). V was pared by 4 bases and J by 0 bases, with 3 bases between. CDR3 protein: CAWTVNTEAFF. The CDR3 DNA reads TGTGCCTGGACCGTGAACACTGAAGCTTTCTTT.

The rearrangement joins TRBV19 to TRBJ2-7; 10 bases fit TRBD1. With V trimmed by 6 bases and J by 3 bases, 2 bases remained unmatched. The V gene's germline CDR1 is LNHDA and CDR2 SQIVND (reference sequence). CDR3 length equals 13 residues. The CDR3 loop is CASRDRGYYEQYF. CDR3 DNA: TGTGCCAGTAGGGACAGGGGGTACTACGAGCAGTACTTC.

V is TRBV6-5 and J is TRBJ1-2; 8 nucleotides agree with TRBD1. The CDR3 spans 14 residues. Germline CDR1 is MNHEY and CDR2 is SVGAGI. With V trimmed by 7 bases and J by 4 bases, 8 bases remained unmatched. The CDR3 here is CASNPGTGPYGYTF. In DNA, the CDR3 is TGTGCCAGCAATCCTGGGACAGGCCCCTATGGCTACACCTTC.

The chain joins TRBV29-1 to TRBJ1-1; TRBD1 might be the D (6 bases). There are 12 residues in the CDR3. V lost 5 bases, J lost 7 bases, and 14 bases lay in between. Germline V gives CDR1 SQVTM, CDR2 ANQGSEA. CDR3 residues: CSVLRDTSEAFF. CDR3 in DNA: TGCAGCGTTCTCAGGGACACGAGTGAAGCTTTCTTT.

The chain combines TRBV13 with TRBJ1-3; 10 bases match TRBD1. V shed 6 bases, J shed 0 bases, and the junction held 11 bases outside the gene matches. The CDR3 sequence is 18 residues long. CDR1 and CDR2 from the germline V gene are PRHDT and FYEKMQ (reference sequence). Here the CDR3 reads CASSYTGTGANSGNTIYF. Here the CDR3 DNA reads TGTGCCAGCAGTTACACCGGGACAGGGGCTAACTCTGGAAACACCATATATTTT. Using reference TRBV13 and TRBJ1-3 for the parts outside the CDR3, the full variable domain is AAGVIQSPRHLIKEKRETATLKCYPIPRHDTVYWYQQGPGQDPQFLISFYEKMQSDKGSIPDRFSAQQFSDYHSELNMSSLELGDSALYFCASSYTGTGANSGNTIYFGEGSWLTVV.

The chain recombines TRBV5-4 with TRBJ2-7; D perhaps matches TRBD1 (6 bases). The length of the CDR3 is 15 residues. The V end lost 3 bases, the J end lost 2 bases, and 15 bases lay between the germline ends. CDR1 and CDR2 (germline): SGHNT, YYREEE (reference sequence). The CDR3 sequence: CASSWNRDTTYEQYF. CDR3 nucleotide sequence: TGTGCCAGCAGCTGGAACCGGGACACGACCTACGAGCAGTACTTC.

The chain carries TRBV15 and TRBJ2-7, with 8 nucleotides matching TRBD1. The trim removed 3 bases at V and 5 bases at J, leaving 9 bases unmatched. The CDR3 covers 15 residues. CDR1 is LNHNV, CDR2 YYDKDF, per germline (reference sequence). CDR3 sequence (DNA): TGTGCCACCAGCAGGGGGACAGGACATATAAACGAGCAGTACTTC. It yields the protein CATSRGTGHINEQYF.

This chain connects TRBV10-3 to TRBJ1-2; D not certain. The CDR3 runs to 13 residues. Trimming shortened V by 0 bases and J by 8 bases, and 10 bases separated the two germline ends. Looked up from germline, CDR1 is ENHRY and CDR2 is SYGVKD. The CDR3 nucleotides read TGTGCCATCAGTGAGTCGATGGAGCAGGGCTACACCTTC. This codes for CAISESMEQGYTF.

V gene TRBV7-2 combines with J gene TRBJ1-6; D gene ambiguous. Germline V CDR1 and CDR2: SGHTA, FQGNSA. The V and J ends lost 1 base and 10 bases respectively, with 8 bases between them. The CDR3 consists of 13 residues. As DNA, the CDR3 is TGTGCCAGCAGCTTAGAAGAGAGGTCACCCCTCCACTTT. It translates to CASSLEERSPLHF.

J is TRBJ2-5 and V is TRBV7-2; D perhaps matches TRBD2 (5 bases). The germline V gene encodes CDR1 SGHTA and CDR2 FQGNSA. CDR3 size: 15 residues. V lost 7 bases to trimming and J lost 5 bases, with 20 bases between them. The CDR3 loop reads CASTFQRGEAETQYF. CDR3 sequence (DNA): TGTGCCAGCACCTTTCAACGGGGTGAGGCGGAGACCCAGTACTTC.

V and J are TRBV7-2 and TRBJ1-1; D is undetermined. The CDR3 totals 14 residues. CDR1 is SGHTA, CDR2 FQGNSA, per germline. V lost 5 bases to trimming and J lost 5 bases, with 15 bases between them. CDR3 sequence: CASSPDGVGTEAFF. CDR3 coding DNA: TGTGCCAGCAGCCCAGACGGGGTGGGGACTGAAGCTTTCTTT. Using reference TRBV7-2 and TRBJ1-1 for the parts outside the CDR3, the full variable domain is GAGVSQSPSNKVTEKGKDVELRCDPISGHTALYWYRQSLGQGLEFLIYFQGNSAPDKSGLPSDRFSAERTGGSVSTLTIQRTQQEDSAVYLCASSPDGVGTEAFFGQGTRLTVV.

The V gene is TRBV12-3 or TRBV12-4, the J gene TRBJ1-1; perhaps TRBD1 as D (5 bases). This CDR3 has 13 residues. V dropped 7 bases and J dropped 5 bases, with 14 bases sitting between them. The CDR3 sequence is CASTLSGGTEAFF. The CDR3 DNA is TGTGCCAGCACTCTCAGCGGGGGAACTGAAGCTTTCTTT.